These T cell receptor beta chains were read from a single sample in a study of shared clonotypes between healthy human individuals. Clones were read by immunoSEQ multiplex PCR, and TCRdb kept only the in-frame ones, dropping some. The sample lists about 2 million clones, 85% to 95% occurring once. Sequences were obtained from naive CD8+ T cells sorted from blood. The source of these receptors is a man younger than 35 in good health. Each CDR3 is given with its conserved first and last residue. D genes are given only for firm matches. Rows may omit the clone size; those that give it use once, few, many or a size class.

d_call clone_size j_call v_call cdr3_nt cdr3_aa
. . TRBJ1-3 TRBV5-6 TGTGCCAGCAGCGACATCCGGGACAAGACACTCAACTCTGGAAACACCATATATTTT CASSDIRDKTLNSGNTIYF
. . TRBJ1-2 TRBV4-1 TGCGCCAGCAGCGACTTTTATGGCTACACCTTC CASSDFYGYTF
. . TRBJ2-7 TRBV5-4 TGTGCCAGCAGCTGGGGACCCAGCTCCTACGAGCAGTACTTC CASSWGPSSYEQYF
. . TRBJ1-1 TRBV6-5 TGTGCCAGCAGTTTTCTTTATGCCAACGAGCATGAAGCTTTCTTT CASSFLYANEHEAFF
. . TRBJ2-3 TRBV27 TGTGCCAGCAGTCCTACCCACCCCCGGGGAAGAAGGACAGATACGCAGTATTTT CASSPTHPRGRRTDTQYF
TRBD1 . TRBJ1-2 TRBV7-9 TGTGCCAGCAGCTCTCGGGACAGAGAACGTTATGGCTACACCTTC CASSSRDRERYGYTF
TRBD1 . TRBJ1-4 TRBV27 TGTGCCAGCAGTTTAACGGGGGTGCAGGGGGCCGGTGAAAAACTGTTTTTT CASSLTGVQGAGEKLFF
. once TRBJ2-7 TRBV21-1 TGTGCCAGCAGTAGACAGGGGACCTACGAGCAGTACTTC CASSRQGTYEQYF
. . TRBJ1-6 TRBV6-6 TGTGCCAGCAGTTACTTTTGGCCGGAGAATTCACCCCTCCACTTT CASSYFWPENSPLHF
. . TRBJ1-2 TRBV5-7 TGTGCCAGCAGCTTGGCCCGTAACCCCTCGACAGGTTCCTTCTATGGCTACACCTTC CASSLARNPSTGSFYGYTF
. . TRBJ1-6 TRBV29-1 TGCAGCGTTGAAGAAGGGAGGTCTTCGAGCTCCTATAATTCACCCCTCCACTTT CSVEEGRSSSSYNSPLHF
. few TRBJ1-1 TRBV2 TGTACAAAACTTCGAGTGAACACTGAAGCTTTCTTT CTKLRVNTEAFF
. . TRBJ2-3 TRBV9 TGTGCCAGCAGCCCTTCTAGCGTCGCAGATACGCAGTATTTT CASSPSSVADTQYF
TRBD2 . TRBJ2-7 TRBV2 TGTGCCAGCAGTGCGGCACTAGCGGGCTCCTACGAGCAGTACTTC CASSAALAGSYEQYF
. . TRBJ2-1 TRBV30 TGTGCCTGGAGGGAGAAATACAATGGGCAGTTCTTC CAWREKYNGQFF
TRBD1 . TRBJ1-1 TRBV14 TGTGCCAGCAGCCAAGTTATGCAGGGGGGTATGAACACTGAAGCTTTCTTT CASSQVMQGGMNTEAFF
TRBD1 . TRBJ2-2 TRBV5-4 TGTGCCAGCAGCTTTCAGGGGGCGACCGGGGAGCTGTTTTTT CASSFQGATGELFF
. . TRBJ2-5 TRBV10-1 TGCGCCAGCAGCCCGGACAGCTTCGTTCAAGAGACCCAGTACTTC CASSPDSFVQETQYF
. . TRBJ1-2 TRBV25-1 TGTGCCAGCAGTGAACAGACGGGGGTCCGGGGCTACACCTTC CASSEQTGVRGYTF
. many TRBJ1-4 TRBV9 TGTGCCAGCAGCGTAGGCGGGGACCGGGAAAAACTGTTTTTT CASSVGGDREKLFF
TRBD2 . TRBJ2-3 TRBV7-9 TGTGCCAGCAGCTTAAATAGCGGGGGGTCGACTAGCACAGATACGCAGTATTTT CASSLNSGGSTSTDTQYF
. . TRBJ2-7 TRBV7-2 TGTGCCAGCAGCCCTGCCGTTTCCTACGAGCAGTACTTC CASSPAVSYEQYF
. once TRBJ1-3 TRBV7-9 TGTGCCAGCAGCTTAGTGGACGGAGACTCTGGAAACACCATATATTTT CASSLVDGDSGNTIYF
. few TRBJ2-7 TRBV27 TGTGCCAGCAGTCCTGGACGAGACTCCTACGAGCAGTACTTC CASSPGRDSYEQYF
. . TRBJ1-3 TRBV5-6 TGTGCCAGCAGCCCGCCGGGGGCTGGAAACACCATATATTTT CASSPPGAGNTIYF
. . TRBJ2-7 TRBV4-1 TGCGCCAGCAGCCTCCGGGACGGGACCTACGAGCAGTACTTC CASSLRDGTYEQYF
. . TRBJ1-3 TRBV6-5 TGTGCCTGTGGGGGGTCCGGAAACACCATATATTTT CACGGSGNTIYF
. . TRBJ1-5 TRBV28 TGTGCCACGGCCCTTGTGGCCTCTAATCAGCCCCAGCATTTT CATALVASNQPQHF
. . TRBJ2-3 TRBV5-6 TGTGCCAGCAGCTTGGGGTTCACAGATACGCAGTATTTT CASSLGFTDTQYF
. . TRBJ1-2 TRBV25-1 TGTGCCAGCAGTGCAGGGGCTGACAGCTACACCTTC CASSAGADSYTF
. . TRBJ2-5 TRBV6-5 TGTGTCAGCAGTTTAGGGGTATCCCAAGAGACCCAGTACTTC CVSSLGVSQETQYF
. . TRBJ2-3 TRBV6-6 TGTGCCAGCAGCTCACCACGGGAACCCACAGATACGCAGTATTTT CASSSPREPTDTQYF
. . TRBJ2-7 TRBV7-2 TGTGCCAGCAGCTTAATGCCAGGGGAGGAGCAGTACTTC CASSLMPGEEQYF
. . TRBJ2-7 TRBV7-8 TGTGCCAGCAGCTTTATGTCGGACGAGCAGTACTTC CASSFMSDEQYF
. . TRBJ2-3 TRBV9 TGTGCCAGCAGCGCCGCGGGCTCCCTTTGGGGAGATACGCAGTATTTT CASSAAGSLWGDTQYF